The present TCR beta chain was sequenced within a study of cytomegalovirus exposure and HLA in healthy donors. Profiled with immunoSEQ multiplex PCR; TCRdb holds only in-frame clones, not every one. In the table there are 110,000 to 150,000 clones, roughly 92% of which are singletons. The CDR3 totals 17 residues. CDR1 MGHRA and CDR2 YSYEKL come from the germline V gene. V trimming: 4 bases; J trimming: 4 bases; junction bases outside the gene matches: 7. The sequence was collected from a man aged 18 to 35 in good health and CMV-seronegative. What was sequenced was PBMCs. The rearrangement joins TRBV4-1 to TRBJ2-2, with 12 bases that match TRBD2. The DNA for the CDR3 is TGCGCCAGCAGCCGCGGGCTAGCGGGAGGGCGCACCGGGGAGCTGTTTTTT. Encoded protein: CASSRGLAGGRTGELFF.